What follows is one T cell receptor beta chain and its context. The data stem from a study of Ad26.COV2.S vaccination and SARS-CoV-2 variants. The treatment was: about 20 received Ad26.COV2.S at low or high dose, single or two shots; 5 received placebo; per-sample allocation not given. Each sample was drawn 63 days after the first injection (of vaccine or placebo). This CDR3 has 15 amino acids. Germline values: CDR1 MNHNS, CDR2 SASEGT. Deletions cut 1 base from V and 2 bases from J, with 11 bases between. The data were produced by immunoSEQ multiplex PCR, yet TCRdb's version contains in-frame clones alone and is incomplete. The sample shows roughly 500,000 clones, approximately 88% of them seen only once.

The chain recombines TRBV6-1 with TRBJ2-5, with unresolved D. The sequence was collected from a person aged 18-60 years who received the Ad26.COV2.S COVID-19 vaccine or a placebo. The sequences come from peripheral blood, collected in a trial of Ad26.COV2.S vaccine versus placebo. As DNA, the CDR3 is TGTGCCAGCAGTGAAGTTGGCGGATTTCAAGAGACCCAGTACTTC. Its translation is CASSEVGGFQETQYF.